These T cell receptor beta chains were read from a single sample in a study of shared clonotypes between healthy human individuals. Sequencing was performed with immunoSEQ multiplex PCR; in TCRdb, only in-frame clones are kept and a portion is missing. The repertoire includes 2 million to 3 million clones, under 95% of them detected once, and about 0.38% sits in the top ten. Sequencing used naive CD4+ T cells from PBMCs. The receptors were sampled from a man aged 18 to 29 in good health. Some clones in this sample may be carry-over from other donors' samples. CDR3s include the opening cysteine and the closing phenylalanine or tryptophan. A D gene is named only where the DNA matches it firmly. Not every row has a clone size; where given, it reads once, few, many or a size class.

clone_size	v_call	j_call	d_call	cdr3_aa	cdr3_nt
.	TRBV28	TRBJ2-2	TRBD1	CASGQGATGELFF	TGTGCCAGCGGACAGGGAGCCACCGGGGAGCTGTTTTTT
.	TRBV9	TRBJ2-1	.	CASSAGQPNEQFF	TGTGCCAGCAGCGCCGGACAGCCGAATGAGCAGTTCTTC
.	TRBV11-3	TRBJ2-1	.	CASSLEQGRRQFF	TGTGCCAGCAGCTTAGAGCAGGGGCGGAGGCAGTTCTTC
.	TRBV5-1	TRBJ2-5	.	CASSYNYRETQYF	TGCGCCAGCAGCTATAATTACCGAGAGACCCAGTACTTC
.	TRBV28	TRBJ2-7	.	CASRPPQRVEQYF	TGTGCCAGCAGACCCCCGCAGAGGGTCGAGCAGTACTTC
.	TRBV7-9	TRBJ2-1	TRBD2	CASRSRREGLYNEQFF	TGTGCCAGCAGGAGCAGGCGGGAGGGCCTCTACAATGAGCAGTTCTTC
once	TRBV6-6	TRBJ1-3	.	CASRRDSGNTIYF	TGTGCCAGCAGGCGGGACTCAGGAAACACCATATATTTT
.	TRBV9	TRBJ2-7	TRBD2	CASSTTSGGYEQYF	TGTGCCAGCAGCACGACTAGCGGGGGCTACGAGCAGTACTTC
.	TRBV28	TRBJ2-7	.	CASSQRQGLYEQYF	TGTGCCAGCAGTCAAAGACAAGGACTCTACGAGCAGTACTTC
.	TRBV2	TRBJ2-3	.	CASSEFLGSRGDTQYF	TGTGCCAGCAGTGAATTCCTAGGCTCCCGAGGGGATACGCAGTATTTT
.	TRBV28	TRBJ1-4	TRBD1	CASSSLGQRNEKLFF	TGTGCCAGCAGTTCCCTGGGACAGAGAAATGAAAAACTGTTTTTT
.	TRBV7-9	TRBJ2-5	TRBD2	CASSLYWRLAGSQETQYF	TGTGCCAGCAGCTTATATTGGCGACTAGCGGGATCCCAAGAGACCCAGTACTTC
.	TRBV5-1	TRBJ1-5	.	CASSLGGGVGQPQHF	TGCGCCAGCAGCTTGGGAGGGGGAGTGGGTCAGCCCCAGCATTTT
.	TRBV6-6	TRBJ1-2	TRBD1	CASSTRDRVVKGYTF	TGTGCCAGCAGTACCCGGGACAGGGTTGTGAAGGGCTACACCTTC
.	TRBV20-1	TRBJ2-1	.	CSARPFNEQFF	TGCAGTGCTAGGCCCTTCAATGAGCAGTTCTTC
.	TRBV5-4	TRBJ2-3	.	CASSFSGSTDTQYF	TGTGCCAGCAGCTTTAGCGGTAGCACAGATACGCAGTATTTT
.	TRBV7-8	TRBJ2-7	.	CASSLSTGTYEQYF	TGTGCCAGCAGCTTATCGACAGGCACCTACGAGCAGTACTTC
.	TRBV29-1	TRBJ2-5	.	CSVAPQGETQYF	TGCAGCGTAGCACCCCAGGGGGAGACCCAGTACTTC
.	TRBV5-1	TRBJ1-4	.	CASSLGQPTNEKLFF	TGCGCCAGCAGCTTGGGACAGCCAACGAATGAAAAACTGTTTTTT
.	TRBV9	TRBJ1-1	.	CASSERSTTEAFF	TGTGCCAGCAGCGAACGGAGTACCACTGAAGCTTTCTTT